The TCR beta chain described here comes from a study of identical twins. Looked up from germline, CDR1 is DFQATT and CDR2 is SNEGSKA (reference sequence). This CDR3 is built from 15 residues. V lost 0 bases and J lost 1; bases outside the gene matches: 4. TCRdb passed the 5' RACE reads through MiXCR, listing each CDR3 protein once. The sample yields 350,000 to 600,000 distinct CDR3 sequences, more than 13% seen once. The same specimen was also included in a second study, on yellow fever vaccine responses in identical twins.

Source material: CD4+ T cells sorted from blood. The source of this sequence is a woman aged 18-29 years in good health. The V and J genes are TRBV20-1 and TRBJ2-7; 9 positions agree with TRBD1. The CDR3 spells CSARDRGTGSYEQYF. The CDR3 DNA reads TGCAGTGCTAGAGATCGTGGGACAGGGTCCTACGAGCAGTACTTC.